Shown below are 31 T cell receptor beta chains from a single sample sequenced in a study of cytomegalovirus exposure and HLA in healthy donors. Vbeta (60) and Jbeta (13) primers were used in the PCR. Profiled with immunoSEQ multiplex PCR; TCRdb holds only in-frame clones, not every one. The sample comprises about 120,000 clones, over 75% of which are singletons, and roughly 9.8% rests with the top ten. The sample taken for sequencing was PBMCs. These receptors were collected from a middle-aged man in good health and CMV-seropositive.

This sequence joins TRBV14 and TRBJ2-7; D possibly corresponds to TRBD2 (5 bases). The V gene lost 0 bases and the J gene lost 3 bases, with 9 bases spanning the gap. Germline V gene lookup returns CDR1 SGHDN and CDR2 FVKESK. CDR3 size: 14 residues. The CDR3 protein is CASSQERAYYEQYF. The DNA of the CDR3 is TGTGCCAGCAGCCAAGAGAGGGCCTACTACGAGCAGTACTTC.

The CDR3 DNA reads TGTGCCAGCAGCTTAGTGGGGACTAGTGATTACAATGAGCAGTTCTTC. Translating it yields CASSLVGTSDYNEQFF. This sequence joins TRBV7-6 and TRBJ2-1; 8 nucleotides align to TRBD2. The trim removed 1 base at V and 4 bases at J, leaving 6 bases unmatched. CDR1 is SGHVS and CDR2 is FNYEAQ in the germline V gene. The CDR3 covers 16 residues. The whole variable domain, remainder taken from reference TRBV7-6 and TRBJ2-1, is GAGVSQSPRYKVTKRGQDVALRCDPISGHVSLYWYRQALGQGPEFLTYFNYEAQQDKSGLPNDRFSAERPEGSISTLTIQRTEQRDSAMYRCASSLVGTSDYNEQFFGPGTRLTVL.

The chain joins TRBV13 to TRBJ1-2, with TRBD1 matching over 10 bases. V was pared by 3 bases and J by 8 bases, with 6 bases of the junction left unmatched. The CDR3 is 14 amino acids. Germline CDR1 PRHDT, CDR2 FYEKMQ (reference sequence). CDR3 sequence: CASSFGQGVAGYTF. In nucleotides, the CDR3 is TGTGCCAGCAGCTTTGGACAGGGGGTGGCGGGCTACACCTTC.

The V call is TRBV4-3, the J call TRBJ2-7; D perhaps matches TRBD1 (6 bases). CDR1 LGHNA and CDR2 YSLEER come from the germline V gene. CDR3 length equals 15 residues. Between the trimmed V and J ends, which lost 1 base and 3 bases, there was a span of 13 bases. CDR3 sequence reads: CASSQGTVKRYEQYF. The CDR3 bases are TGCGCCAGCAGCCAAGGGACAGTGAAACGCTACGAGCAGTACTTC.

The chain recombines TRBV5-1 with TRBJ2-2; D is unclear. Germline CDR1 is SGHRS and CDR2 is YFSETQ. V gave up 5 bases and J gave up 2 bases, with 10 bases separating them. This CDR3 contains 14 residues. CDR3 in DNA: TGCGCCAGCAGTCAGGTGGTAAACACCGGGGAGCTGTTTTTT. Its protein product is CASSQVVNTGELFF.

V gene TRBV7-9 combines with J gene TRBJ1-2; tentative D call: TRBD1 (5 bases). This CDR3 is built from 13 residues. In germline, CDR1 is SEHNR, CDR2 FQNEAQ (reference sequence). V lost 5 bases and J lost 7, with 14 bases in between. The CDR3 loop is CASSTGHTCGYTF. CDR3 nucleotide sequence: TGTGCCAGCAGCACCGGACACACCTGTGGCTACACCTTC. Combining the CDR3 with reference TRBV7-9 and TRBJ1-2 gives the whole variable domain DTGVSQNPRHKITKRGQNVTFRCDPISEHNRLYWYRQTLGQGPEFLTYFQNEAQLEKSRLLSDRFSAERPKGSFSTLEIQRTEQGDSAMYLCASSTGHTCGYTFGSGTRLTVV.

The V call is TRBV28, the J call TRBJ2-7, with 9 nucleotides matching TRBD1. CDR1 and CDR2 from the germline V gene are MDHEN and SYDVKM. The CDR3 extends over 14 amino acids. V gave up 8 bases and J gave up 3 bases; unmatched junction bases: 8. As DNA, the CDR3 is TGTGCCAGCTCCACGACAGGGGGAGTCTACGAGCAGTACTTC. The encoded protein is CASSTTGGVYEQYF.

This rearrangement joins TRBV6-1 to TRBJ1-1; 7 positions agree with TRBD1. Germline lookup yields CDR1 MNHNS and CDR2 SASEGT. The V and J ends lost 2 bases and 7 bases, in that order; junction bases with no gene match: 7. The CDR3 is 14 residues long. The CDR3 region has the DNA TGTGCCAGCAGTGAACTCCTAGGGGGCGGTGAAGCTTTCTTT. Its protein product is CASSELLGGGEAFF.

The chain couples TRBV7-2 to TRBJ2-3; 8 bases agree with TRBD2. The CDR3 consists of 16 residues. Germline values: CDR1 SGHTA, CDR2 FQGNSA. After removal of 2 bases from V and 4 bases from J, the junction contained 8 bases not matched to a gene. CDR3 in DNA: TGTGCCAGCAGCTTAATACGGGGGGGCCGCGCAGATACGCAGTATTTT. Translation gives CASSLIRGGRADTQYF.

V gene TRBV4-3 combines with J gene TRBJ2-3; weak D call: TRBD1 (6 bases). The CDR3 runs to 18 residues. CDR1 and CDR2 (germline): LGHNA, YSLEER. The V end lost 1 base, the J end lost 4 bases, and 21 bases lay between the germline ends. The CDR3 here is CASSQGLQGRGVADTQYF. Written as DNA, the CDR3 is TGCGCCAGCAGCCAAGGGCTACAGGGACGAGGGGTCGCAGATACGCAGTATTTT.

The rearrangement uses TRBV7-9 and TRBJ1-2; possibly TRBD1 for D (6 bases). The germline gives CDR1 SEHNR, CDR2 FQNEAQ (reference sequence). The CDR3 sequence is 17 residues long. Deletions cut 2 bases from V and 0 bases from J, with 16 bases between. The DNA for the CDR3 is TGTGCCAGCAGCTTATGGGGCAGGGGAGTAGCTAACTATGGCTACACCTTC. It yields the protein CASSLWGRGVANYGYTF. Supplemented by reference TRBV7-9 and TRBJ1-2, the full variable domain reads DTGVSQNPRHKITKRGQNVTFRCDPISEHNRLYWYRQTLGQGPEFLTYFQNEAQLEKSRLLSDRFSAERPKGSFSTLEIQRTEQGDSAMYLCASSLWGRGVANYGYTFGSGTRLTVV.

The chain recombines TRBV6-5 with TRBJ2-3, with 9 bases that match TRBD2. With 5 bases clipped from V and 3 bases from J, the junction kept 6 bases outside the gene matches. Germline loops: CDR1 MNHEY, CDR2 SVGAGI. This CDR3 spans 15 amino acids. The CDR3 region is CASSQGLARTDTQYF. CDR3 in DNA: TGTGCCAGCAGTCAAGGACTAGCGCGAACAGATACGCAGTATTTT.

The chain uses TRBV2 and TRBJ2-7, with 8 bases that match TRBD2. Unmatched junction bases numbered 10, after V lost 7 bases and J lost 2 bases. CDR3 size: 15 residues. Germline V gene data show CDR1 as SNHLY and CDR2 as FYNNEI. CDR3 sequence: CASNLERGPAYEQYF. CDR3 nucleotides: TGTGCCAGCAATTTGGAGCGGGGGCCTGCCTACGAGCAGTACTTC.

The V and J genes are TRBV11-3 and TRBJ2-7, with TRBD1 identical over 11 bases. The germline CDR1 and CDR2 sequences are SGHNT and YENEEA. The CDR3 is 14 residues long. With V trimmed by 5 bases and J by 3 bases, 3 bases remained unmatched. In DNA form, the CDR3 reads TGTGCCAGCAGCGGAGGGACAGGGGGCTACGAGCAGTACTTC. Its protein is CASSGGTGGYEQYF.

V is TRBV5-1 and J is TRBJ2-7; 8 positions match TRBD2. CDR1 is SGHRS, CDR2 YFSETQ, per germline. The CDR3 contains 16 residues. Trimming cost V 3 bases and J 2 bases; bases outside gene matches: 10. CDR3 amino acids: CASSSEGGGPTYEQYF. CDR3 in DNA: TGCGCCAGCAGCTCGGAAGGCGGGGGGCCTACCTACGAGCAGTACTTC.

This clone appeared once. This sequence joins TRBV25-1 and TRBJ1-4; tentatively, D is TRBD1 (5 bases). CDR3 length: 16 residues. Germline V gene sequence: CDR1 MGHDK, CDR2 SYGVNS. The V and J ends lost 4 bases and 0 bases respectively, with 12 bases between them. The CDR3 bases are TGTGCCAGCAGTGTGTCTCGGGGGGCAACTAATGAAAAACTGTTTTTT. The encoded protein is CASSVSRGATNEKLFF.

This chain uses TRBV19 with TRBJ1-1; TRBD1 agrees at 9 bases. Germline values: CDR1 LNHDA, CDR2 SQIVND (reference sequence). The CDR3 contains 13 residues. The V segment lost 5 bases and the J segment 7 bases; nucleotides outside the gene matches: 5. Here the CDR3 reads CASSLRQGDEAFF. CDR3 nucleotides: TGTGCCAGTAGTCTGCGACAGGGGGATGAAGCTTTCTTT.

The rearrangement links TRBV6-5 to TRBJ1-2, with D perhaps matching TRBD1 (6 bases). Trimming removed 6 bases at V and 7 bases at J, with 18 bases between. CDR1 and CDR2 (germline): MNHEY, SVGAGI. The CDR3 consists of 14 residues. CDR3 nucleotides: TGTGCCAGCAGGGACGGGACATCGGTATTTGGCTACACCTTC. Protein sequence: CASRDGTSVFGYTF.

This chain connects TRBV18 to TRBJ1-3, with D maybe TRBD1 (6 bases). The length of the CDR3 is 15 residues. Germline V gene sequence: CDR1 KGHSH, CDR2 LQKENI. V lost 3 bases, J lost 0 bases, and 9 bases lay in between. In DNA, the CDR3 is TGTGCCAGCTCACCGCAGGGGCACTCTGGAAACACCATATATTTT. This encodes CASSPQGHSGNTIYF.

Only a few counts were recorded for this clone. The chain has TRBV4-3 and TRBJ2-1, with a tentative D call TRBD1 (5 bases). V lost 3 bases, J lost 9 bases, and 12 bases lay in between. Germline CDR1 is LGHNA and CDR2 is YSLEER. The length of the CDR3 is 13 residues. CDR3 in DNA: TGCGCCAGCAGCCAGGCCCAGGGTACTGAGCAGTTCTTC. This codes for CASSQAQGTEQFF.

The CDR3 reads CASSLIIGGYTF. For the CDR3, the DNA is TGTGCCAGCAGTTTAATTATCGGTGGCTACACCTTC. The rearrangement joins TRBV28 to TRBJ1-2; no definite D call. The CDR3 runs 12 residues. The germline gives CDR1 MDHEN, CDR2 SYDVKM. The germline V and J ends were trimmed by 2 bases and 7 bases, with 8 bases remaining between them.

This clone was detected only a few times. The chain is built from TRBV28 and TRBJ2-1; the match to TRBD1 covers 7 bases. The CDR3 contains 15 residues. V lost 9 bases, J lost 2 bases, and 10 bases stayed unmatched. The germline CDR1 and CDR2 sequences are MDHEN and SYDVKM. DNA for the CDR3: TGTGCCAGTACGCGGACAGGAATTACCTACAATGAGCAGTTCTTC. Translating it yields CASTRTGITYNEQFF.

The chain combines TRBV5-1 with TRBJ2-6; TRBD2 is a possible D gene (5 bases). The V and J ends lost 1 base and 2 bases respectively, with 7 bases between them. CDR1 is SGHRS, CDR2 YFSETQ, per germline. The CDR3 loop spans 15 amino acids. The CDR3 sequence is CASSLSGAGANVLTF. The DNA for the CDR3 is TGCGCCAGCAGCTTGTCCGGGGCTGGGGCCAACGTCCTGACTTTC.

The gene calls are TRBV6-5 and TRBJ1-2; 7 positions match TRBD1. Germline V lookup: CDR1 MNHEY, CDR2 SVGAGI. V shed 7 bases and J 7 bases; nucleotides not matched to a gene: 9. The CDR3 is 13 residues long. The CDR3 region is CASTKGAHSGYTF. In nucleotides, the CDR3 is TGTGCCAGCACGAAGGGGGCGCATAGTGGCTACACCTTC.

The genes are TRBV29-1 and TRBJ2-3, with D perhaps TRBD2 (6 bases). CDR1 is SQVTM and CDR2 is ANQGSEA in the germline V gene. The CDR3 extends over 13 amino acids. CDR3 nucleotides: TGCTCCGCGGACGCGGGGAGCACAGATACGCAGTATTTT. It is translated as CSADAGSTDTQYF.

This clone was picked up a small number of times. The chain joins TRBV4-3 to TRBJ1-2; 11 bases align to TRBD1. The J segment lost 4 bases and the V segment lost 2 bases, leaving 3 bases of the junction unmatched. The CDR3 extends over 15 amino acids. The germline V gene has CDR1 LGHNA and CDR2 YSLEER. The CDR3 spells CASSQKGTGGYGYTF. CDR3 bases: TGCGCCAGCAGCCAAAAAGGGACAGGGGGCTATGGCTACACCTTC.

The chain employs TRBV4-1 and TRBJ1-6, with a tentative D call TRBD1 (6 bases). The CDR3 loop spans 17 amino acids. Germline V gene lookup returns CDR1 MGHRA and CDR2 YSYEKL. V lost 1 base to trimming and J lost 4 bases, with 14 bases between them. CDR3 amino acids: CASSQVGGRGYNSPLHF. Written as DNA, the CDR3 is TGCGCCAGCAGCCAAGTCGGGGGGCGAGGATATAATTCACCCCTCCACTTT.

V and J are TRBV28 and TRBJ2-1, with D hard to call. V shed 6 bases and J shed 4 bases, with 7 bases lying between them. Germline-derived CDR1 and CDR2 are MDHEN and SYDVKM. CDR3 length equals 12 residues. CDR3 coding DNA: TGTGCCAGCAGCCGCCGGTACAATGAGCAGTTCTTC. As protein: CASSRRYNEQFF.

This rearrangement joins TRBV9 to TRBJ2-1; D possibly corresponds to TRBD1 (6 bases). CDR3 size: 14 residues. Trimming left V 4 bases short and J 0 bases short, with 8 bases between. Germline CDR1 and CDR2: SGDLS and YYNGEE. CDR3 region: CASSKDSSYNEQFF. CDR3 DNA sequence: TGTGCCAGCAGCAAGGACAGCTCCTACAATGAGCAGTTCTTC.

The J gene is TRBJ2-1, the V gene TRBV4-3, with 7 positions matching TRBD1. The germline V gene has CDR1 LGHNA and CDR2 YSLEER. The CDR3 totals 17 residues. V shed 0 bases and J 2 bases; nucleotides not matched to a gene: 7. In DNA form, the CDR3 reads TGCGCCAGCAGCCAAGAACGGTCCAGGGGGACCTACAATGAGCAGTTCTTC. It yields the protein CASSQERSRGTYNEQFF.

This sequence joins TRBV10-2 and TRBJ1-5; 7 bases fit TRBD1. The CDR3 extends over 16 amino acids. After removal of 3 bases from V and 6 bases from J, the junction contained 11 bases not matched to a gene. Per germline, CDR1 WSHSY and CDR2 SAAADI. The CDR3 region is CASSDEPTGYGQPQHF. The CDR3 bases are TGCGCCAGCAGTGATGAACCGACAGGGTATGGTCAGCCCCAGCATTTT.